This T cell receptor (beta chain) was profiled in a study of identical twins. A word on this clonotype: Its target is not known.

The V segment lost 1 base and the J segment 7 bases; nucleotides outside the gene matches: 10. In germline, CDR1 is SGHTA, CDR2 FQGNSA. This CDR3 comprises 16 residues. Unique molecular identifiers were present on the cDNA, and a universal primer site came from template switching. A single record per CDR3 protein comes from TCRdb applying MiXCR to the 5' RACE reads. Of 200,000 to 250,000 distinct CDR3 sequences listed, roughly 7.5% are singletons. Findings and caveats of the study: Fewer insertions were carried by abundant cord blood beta clonotypes, but none was seen in memory repertoires. Modeled out-of-frame TCR alpha sharing in monozygotic twins fell below observed levels.

The sample was also reused in another study, on yellow fever vaccine responses in identical twins.

The clonotype originates from a young woman in good health. The rearrangement links TRBV7-2 to TRBJ2-3; 8 bases align to TRBD2. The specimen was CD8+ T cells sorted from blood. The CDR3 spells CASSLEPTGGVYTQYF. The CDR3, as DNA: TGTGCCAGCAGCTTAGAACCCACGGGAGGGGTGTATACGCAGTATTTT. The full variable domain, in which reference TRBV7-2 and TRBJ2-3 provide the parts outside the CDR3, is GAGVSQSPSNKVTEKGKDVELRCDPISGHTALYWYRQSLGQGLEFLIYFQGNSAPDKSGLPSDRFSAERTGGSVSTLTIQRTQQEDSAVYLCASSLEPTGGVYTQYFGPGTRLTVL.